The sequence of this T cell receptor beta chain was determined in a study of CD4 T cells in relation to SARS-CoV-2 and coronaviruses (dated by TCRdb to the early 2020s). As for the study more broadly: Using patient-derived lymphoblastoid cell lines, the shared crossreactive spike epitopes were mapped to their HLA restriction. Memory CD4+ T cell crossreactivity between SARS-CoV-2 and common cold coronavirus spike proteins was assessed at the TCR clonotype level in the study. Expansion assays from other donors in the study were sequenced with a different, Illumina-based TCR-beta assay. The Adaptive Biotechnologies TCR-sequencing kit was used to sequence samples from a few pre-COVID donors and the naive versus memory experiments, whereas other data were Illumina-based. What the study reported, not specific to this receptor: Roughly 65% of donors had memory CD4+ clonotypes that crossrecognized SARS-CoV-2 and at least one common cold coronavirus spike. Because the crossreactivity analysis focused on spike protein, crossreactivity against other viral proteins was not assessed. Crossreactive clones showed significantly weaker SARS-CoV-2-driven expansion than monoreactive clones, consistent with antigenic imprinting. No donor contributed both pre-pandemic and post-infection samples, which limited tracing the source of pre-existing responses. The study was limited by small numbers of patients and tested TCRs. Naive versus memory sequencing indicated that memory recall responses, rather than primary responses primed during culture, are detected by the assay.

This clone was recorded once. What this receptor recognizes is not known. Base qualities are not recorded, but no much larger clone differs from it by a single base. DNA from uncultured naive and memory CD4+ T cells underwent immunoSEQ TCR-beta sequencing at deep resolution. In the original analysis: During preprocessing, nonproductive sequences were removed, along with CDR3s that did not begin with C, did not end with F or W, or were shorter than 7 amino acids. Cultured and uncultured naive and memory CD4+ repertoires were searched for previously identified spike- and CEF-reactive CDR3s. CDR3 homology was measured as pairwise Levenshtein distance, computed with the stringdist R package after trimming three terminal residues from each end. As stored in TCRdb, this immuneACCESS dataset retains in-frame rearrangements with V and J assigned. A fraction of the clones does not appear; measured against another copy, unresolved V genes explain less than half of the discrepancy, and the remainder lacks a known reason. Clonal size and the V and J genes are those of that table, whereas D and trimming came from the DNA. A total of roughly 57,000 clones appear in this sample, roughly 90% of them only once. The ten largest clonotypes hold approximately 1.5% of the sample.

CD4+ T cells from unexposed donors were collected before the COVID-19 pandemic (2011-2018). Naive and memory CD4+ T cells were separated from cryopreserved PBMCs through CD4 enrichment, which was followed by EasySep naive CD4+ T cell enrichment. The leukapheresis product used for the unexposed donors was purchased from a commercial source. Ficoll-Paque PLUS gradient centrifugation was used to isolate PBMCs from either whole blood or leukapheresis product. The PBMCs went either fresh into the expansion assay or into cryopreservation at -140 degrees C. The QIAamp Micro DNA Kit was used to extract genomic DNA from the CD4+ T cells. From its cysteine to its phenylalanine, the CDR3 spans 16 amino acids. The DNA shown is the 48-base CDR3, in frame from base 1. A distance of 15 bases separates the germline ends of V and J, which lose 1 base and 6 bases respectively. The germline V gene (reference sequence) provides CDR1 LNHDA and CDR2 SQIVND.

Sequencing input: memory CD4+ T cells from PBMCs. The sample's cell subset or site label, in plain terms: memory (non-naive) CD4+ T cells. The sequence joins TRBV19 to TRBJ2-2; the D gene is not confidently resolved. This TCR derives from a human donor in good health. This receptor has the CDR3 CASSIGLQNAPGELFF. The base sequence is TGTGCCAGTAGTATAGGGTTACAGAATGCGCCCGGGGAGCTGTTTTTT. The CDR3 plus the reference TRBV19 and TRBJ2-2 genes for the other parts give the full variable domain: DGGITQSPKYLFRKEGQNVTLSCEQNLNHDAMYWYRQDPGQGLRLIYYSQIVNDFQKGDIAEGYSVSREKKESFPLTVTSAQKNPTAFYLCASSIGLQNAPGELFFGEGSRLTVL.